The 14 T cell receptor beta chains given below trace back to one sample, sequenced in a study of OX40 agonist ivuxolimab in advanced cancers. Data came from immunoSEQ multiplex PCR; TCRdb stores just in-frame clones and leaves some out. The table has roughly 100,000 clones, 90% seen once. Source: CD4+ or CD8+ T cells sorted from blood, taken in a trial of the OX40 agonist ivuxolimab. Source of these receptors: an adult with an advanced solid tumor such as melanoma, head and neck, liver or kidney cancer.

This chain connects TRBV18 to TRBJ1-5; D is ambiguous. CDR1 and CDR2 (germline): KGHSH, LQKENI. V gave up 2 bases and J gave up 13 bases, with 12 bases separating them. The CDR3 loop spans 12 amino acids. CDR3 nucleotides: TGTGCCAGCTCACCAGAGACACCGGTGCAGCATTTT. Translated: CASSPETPVQHF. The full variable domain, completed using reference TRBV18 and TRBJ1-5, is NAGVMQNPRHLVRRRGQEARLRCSPMKGHSHVYWYRQLPEEGLKFMVYLQKENIIDESGMPKERFSAEFPKEGPSILRIQQVVRGDSAAYFCASSPETPVQHFGDGTRLSIL.

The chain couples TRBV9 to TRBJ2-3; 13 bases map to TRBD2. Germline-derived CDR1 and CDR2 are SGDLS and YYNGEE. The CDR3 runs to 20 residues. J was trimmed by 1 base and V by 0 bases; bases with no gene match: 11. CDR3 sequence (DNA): TGTGCCAGCAGCGTAGGGAGACTAGCGGGAGGAATCACGGGCACAGATACGCAGTATTTT. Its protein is CASSVGRLAGGITGTDTQYF.

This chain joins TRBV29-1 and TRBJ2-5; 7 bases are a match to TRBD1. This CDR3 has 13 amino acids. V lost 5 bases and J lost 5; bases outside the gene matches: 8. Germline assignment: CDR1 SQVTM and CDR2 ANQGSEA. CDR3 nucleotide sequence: TGCAGCGTTATCAACAGGGGATCTGAGACCCAGTACTTC. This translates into CSVINRGSETQYF. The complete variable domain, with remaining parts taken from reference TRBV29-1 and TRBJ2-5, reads SAVISQKPSRDICQRGTSLTIQCQVDSQVTMMFWYRQQPGQSLTLIATANQGSEATYESGFVIDKFPISRPNLTFSTLTVSNMSPEDSSIYLCSVINRGSETQYFGPGTRLLVL.

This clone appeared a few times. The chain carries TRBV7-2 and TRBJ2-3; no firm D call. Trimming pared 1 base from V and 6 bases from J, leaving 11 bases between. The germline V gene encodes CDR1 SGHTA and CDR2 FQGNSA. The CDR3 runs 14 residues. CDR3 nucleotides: TGTGCCAGCAGCTTAGAATGGAGAGACGATACGCAGTATTTT. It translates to CASSLEWRDDTQYF.

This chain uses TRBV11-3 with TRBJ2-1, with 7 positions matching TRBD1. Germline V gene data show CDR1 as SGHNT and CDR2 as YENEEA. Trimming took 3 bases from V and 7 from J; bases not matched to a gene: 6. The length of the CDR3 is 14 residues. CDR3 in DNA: TGTGCCAGCAGCTTCCGACAGGGATCAAATGAGCAGTTCTTC. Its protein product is CASSFRQGSNEQFF.

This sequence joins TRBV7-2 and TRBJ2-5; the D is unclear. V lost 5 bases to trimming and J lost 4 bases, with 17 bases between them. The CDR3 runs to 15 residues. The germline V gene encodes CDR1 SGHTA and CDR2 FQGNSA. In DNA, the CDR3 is TGTGCCAGCAGCCCCGACCCAGTCGGCCCAGAGACCCAGTACTTC. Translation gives CASSPDPVGPETQYF.

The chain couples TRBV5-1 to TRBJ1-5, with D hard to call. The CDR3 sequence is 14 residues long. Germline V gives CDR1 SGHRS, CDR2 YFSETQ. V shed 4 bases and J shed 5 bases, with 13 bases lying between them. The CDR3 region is CASSPGPKDQPQHF. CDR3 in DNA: TGCGCCAGCAGCCCCGGTCCTAAGGATCAGCCCCAGCATTTT. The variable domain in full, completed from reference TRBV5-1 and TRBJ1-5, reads KAGVTQTPRYLIKTRGQQVTLSCSPISGHRSVSWYQQTPGQGLQFLFEYFSETQRNKGNFPGRFSGRQFSNSRSEMNVSTLELGDSALYLCASSPGPKDQPQHFGDGTRLSIL.

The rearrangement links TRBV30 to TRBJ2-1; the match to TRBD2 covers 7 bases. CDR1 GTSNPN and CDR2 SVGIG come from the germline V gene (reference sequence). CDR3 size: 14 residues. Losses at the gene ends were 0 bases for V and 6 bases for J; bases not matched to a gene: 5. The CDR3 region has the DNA TGTGCCTGGAGTGTCCCGCTAGCGGCCAATGAGCAGTTCTTC. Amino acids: CAWSVPLAANEQFF.

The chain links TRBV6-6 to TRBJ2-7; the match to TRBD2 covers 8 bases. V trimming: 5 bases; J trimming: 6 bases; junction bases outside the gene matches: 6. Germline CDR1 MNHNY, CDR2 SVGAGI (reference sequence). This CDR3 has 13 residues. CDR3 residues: CASSGTRITEQYF. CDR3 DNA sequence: TGTGCCAGCAGTGGGACTAGGATTACCGAGCAGTACTTC.

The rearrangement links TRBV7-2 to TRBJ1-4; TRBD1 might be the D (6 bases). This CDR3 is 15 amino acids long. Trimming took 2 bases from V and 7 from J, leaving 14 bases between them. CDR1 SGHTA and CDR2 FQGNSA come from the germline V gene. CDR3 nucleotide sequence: TGTGCCAGCAGCTTAATCAGGGTCAGGGGTGAAAAACTGTTTTTT. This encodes CASSLIRVRGEKLFF.

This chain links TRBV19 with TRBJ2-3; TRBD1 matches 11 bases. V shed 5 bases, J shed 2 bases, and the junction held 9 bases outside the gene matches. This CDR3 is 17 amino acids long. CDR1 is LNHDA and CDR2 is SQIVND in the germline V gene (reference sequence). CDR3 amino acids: CASSPLGGQGDTDTQYF. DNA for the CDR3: TGTGCCAGTAGTCCCCTGGGGGGACAGGGGGACACAGATACGCAGTATTTT.

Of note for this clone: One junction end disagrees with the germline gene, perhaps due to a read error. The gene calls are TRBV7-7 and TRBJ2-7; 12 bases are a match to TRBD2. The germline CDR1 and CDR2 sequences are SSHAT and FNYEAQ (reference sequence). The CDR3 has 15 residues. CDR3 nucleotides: TGTGCTAGCAGCCTCAGACTAGCGGGAGAGGACGAGCAGTACTTC. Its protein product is CASSLRLAGEDEQYF. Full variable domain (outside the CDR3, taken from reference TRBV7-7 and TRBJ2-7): GAGVSQSPRYKVTKRGQDVTLRCDPISSHATLYWYQQALGQGPEFLTYFNYEAQPDKSGLPSDRFSAERPEGSISTLTIQRTEQRDSAMYRCASSLRLAGEDEQYFGPGTRLTVT.

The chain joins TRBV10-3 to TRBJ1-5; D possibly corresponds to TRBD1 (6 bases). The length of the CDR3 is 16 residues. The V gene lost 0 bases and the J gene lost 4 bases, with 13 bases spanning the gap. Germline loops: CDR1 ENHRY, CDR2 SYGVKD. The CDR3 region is CAISESWPGVNQPQHF. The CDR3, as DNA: TGTGCCATCAGTGAGTCGTGGCCAGGGGTTAATCAGCCCCAGCATTTT.

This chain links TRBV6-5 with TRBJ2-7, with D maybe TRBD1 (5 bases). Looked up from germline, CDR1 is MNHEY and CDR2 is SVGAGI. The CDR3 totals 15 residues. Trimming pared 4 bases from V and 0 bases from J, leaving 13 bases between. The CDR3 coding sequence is TGTGCCAGCAGTTTCTCCGACAGAACCTCCTACGAGCAGTACTTC. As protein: CASSFSDRTSYEQYF.